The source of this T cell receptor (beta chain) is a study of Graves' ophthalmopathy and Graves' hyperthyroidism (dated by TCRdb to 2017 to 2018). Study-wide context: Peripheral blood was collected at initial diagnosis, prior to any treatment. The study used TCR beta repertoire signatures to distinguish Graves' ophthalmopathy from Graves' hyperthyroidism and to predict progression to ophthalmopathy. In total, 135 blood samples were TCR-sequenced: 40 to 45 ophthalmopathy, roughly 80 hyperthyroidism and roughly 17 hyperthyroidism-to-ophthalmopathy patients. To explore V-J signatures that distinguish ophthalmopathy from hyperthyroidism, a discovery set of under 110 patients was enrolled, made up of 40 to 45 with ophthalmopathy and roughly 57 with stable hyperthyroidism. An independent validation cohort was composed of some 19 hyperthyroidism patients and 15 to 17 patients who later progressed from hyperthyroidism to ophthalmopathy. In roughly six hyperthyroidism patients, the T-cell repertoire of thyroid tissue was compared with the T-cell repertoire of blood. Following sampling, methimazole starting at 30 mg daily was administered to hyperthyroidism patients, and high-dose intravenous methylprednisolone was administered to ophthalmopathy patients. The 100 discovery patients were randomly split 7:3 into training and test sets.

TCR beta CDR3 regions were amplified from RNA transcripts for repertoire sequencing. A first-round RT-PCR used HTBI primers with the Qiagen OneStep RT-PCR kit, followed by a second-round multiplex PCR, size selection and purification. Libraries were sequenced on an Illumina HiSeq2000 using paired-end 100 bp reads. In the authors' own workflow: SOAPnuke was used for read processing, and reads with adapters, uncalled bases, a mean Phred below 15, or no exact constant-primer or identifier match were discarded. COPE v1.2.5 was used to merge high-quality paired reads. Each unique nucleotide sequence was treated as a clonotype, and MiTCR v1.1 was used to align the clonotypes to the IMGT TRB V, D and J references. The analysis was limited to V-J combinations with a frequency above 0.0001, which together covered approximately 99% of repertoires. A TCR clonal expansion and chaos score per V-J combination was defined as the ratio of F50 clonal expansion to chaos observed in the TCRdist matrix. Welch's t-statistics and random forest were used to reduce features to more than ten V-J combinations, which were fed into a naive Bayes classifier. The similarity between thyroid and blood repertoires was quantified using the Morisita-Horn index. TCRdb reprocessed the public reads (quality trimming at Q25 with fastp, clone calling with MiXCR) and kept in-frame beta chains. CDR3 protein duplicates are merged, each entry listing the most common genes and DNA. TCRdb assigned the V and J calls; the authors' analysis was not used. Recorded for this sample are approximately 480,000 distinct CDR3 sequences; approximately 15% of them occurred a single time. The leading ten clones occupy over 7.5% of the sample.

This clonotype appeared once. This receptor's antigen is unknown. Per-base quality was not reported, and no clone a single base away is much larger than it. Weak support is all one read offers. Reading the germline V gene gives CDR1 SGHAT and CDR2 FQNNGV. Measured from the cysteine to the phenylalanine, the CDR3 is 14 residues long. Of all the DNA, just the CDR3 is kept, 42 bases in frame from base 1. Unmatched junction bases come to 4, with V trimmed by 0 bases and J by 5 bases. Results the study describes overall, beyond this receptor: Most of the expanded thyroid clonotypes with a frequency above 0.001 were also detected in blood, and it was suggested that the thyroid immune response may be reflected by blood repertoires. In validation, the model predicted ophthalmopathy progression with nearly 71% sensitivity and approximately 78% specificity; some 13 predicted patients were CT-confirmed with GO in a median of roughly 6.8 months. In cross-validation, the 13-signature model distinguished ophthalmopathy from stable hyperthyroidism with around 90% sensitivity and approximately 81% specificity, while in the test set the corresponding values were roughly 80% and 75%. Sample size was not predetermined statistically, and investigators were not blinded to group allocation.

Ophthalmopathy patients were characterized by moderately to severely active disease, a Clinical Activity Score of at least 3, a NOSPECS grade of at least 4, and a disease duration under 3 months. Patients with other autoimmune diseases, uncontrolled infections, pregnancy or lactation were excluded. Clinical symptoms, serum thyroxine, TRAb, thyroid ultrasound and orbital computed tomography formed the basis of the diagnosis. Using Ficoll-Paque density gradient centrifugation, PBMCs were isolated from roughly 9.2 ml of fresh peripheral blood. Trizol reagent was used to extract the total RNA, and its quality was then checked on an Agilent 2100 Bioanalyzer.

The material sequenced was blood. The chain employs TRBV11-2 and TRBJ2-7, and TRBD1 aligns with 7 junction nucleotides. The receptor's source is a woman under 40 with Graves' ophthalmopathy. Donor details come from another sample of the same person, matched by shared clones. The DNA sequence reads TGTGCCAGCAGCTTAGAGACAGGGTTACACGAGCAGTACTTC. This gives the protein CASSLETGLHEQYF.